Listed below are T cell receptor beta chains from one sample, sequenced in a study of sequential checkpoint blockade in melanoma. Measured with immunoSEQ multiplex PCR; TCRdb has only the in-frame clones, and not every one. The sample contains roughly 18,000 clones, 55% to 70% of which appear only once. This specimen was CD8+ T cells sorted from blood (inferred from file names), taken from a patient given nivolumab and ipilimumab in sequence. These receptors originate from a human donor with melanoma. The CDR3 runs from the conserved cysteine through the conserved F or W. The order of the fields is clone size, D gene, J gene, V gene, CDR3 DNA, CDR3 protein. D genes are given only for firm matches. Rows may omit the clone size; those that give it use once, few, many or a size class.

>-|TRBD1|TRBJ2-2|TRBV6-5
TGTGCCAGCAGCCTTTTTCAGGGGGACACCGGGGAGCTGTTTTTT
CASSLFQGDTGELFF
>-|TRBD1|TRBJ2-1|TRBV29-1
TGCAGCGTTGAAGATCTGGGACAGGGCTACAATGAGCAGTTCTTC
CSVEDLGQGYNEQFF
>-|TRBD2|TRBJ2-1|TRBV30
TGTGCCTGGAGTCCGGGACTAGCGGTTTCGGATGAGCAGTTCTTC
CAWSPGLAVSDEQFF
>-|-|TRBJ2-2|TRBV5-8
TGTGCCAGCAGCGTCCGAGGAACCGGGGAGCTGTTTTTT
CASSVRGTGELFF
>-|TRBD1|TRBJ1-1|TRBV29-1
TGCAGCGTCCGGGACAGGGTTATGGGCGGGACTGAAGCTTTCTTT
CSVRDRVMGGTEAFF
>-|-|TRBJ2-7|TRBV2
TGTGCCAGCAAGTTCTCGGGGATACCATACGAGCAGTACTTC
CASKFSGIPYEQYF
>few|TRBD1|TRBJ1-2|TRBV6-6
TGTGCCAGCAGTACCCGGACAGGGAAAGTTGGTGGCTACACCTTC
CASSTRTGKVGGYTF
>-|TRBD2|TRBJ2-1|TRBV5-1
TGCGCCAGCAGCTTAGGGACTAGCGGGTACAATGAGCAGTTCTTC
CASSLGTSGYNEQFF
>few|-|TRBJ1-6|TRBV6-5
TGTGCCAGCAGTGACTCTACAACGGGGAATTCACCCCTCCACTTT
CASSDSTTGNSPLHF
>-|TRBD1|TRBJ2-7|TRBV27
TGTGCCAGCAGTTTCATCAGGGGGAAGGGGTCCGGTGGGGAAAACTACGAGCAGTACTTC
CASSFIRGKGSGGENYEQYF
>-|-|TRBJ2-7|TRBV14
TGTGCCAGCAGCCAGCGGGACAGCATTTACTACGAGCAGTACTTC
CASSQRDSIYYEQYF
>-|TRBD1|TRBJ2-3|TRBV5-1
TGCGCCAGCAGCACAGGGGCGATGAGGACAGATACGCAGTATTTT
CASSTGAMRTDTQYF
>-|-|TRBJ2-7|TRBV5-4
TGTGCCAGCAGCTTGGGCGGGGTCGAGCAGTACTTC
CASSLGGVEQYF
>-|-|TRBJ1-1|TRBV30
TGTGCCTGGAGGGGGGGTCCTGAAGCTTTCTTT
CAWRGGPEAFF
>medium-sized|-|TRBJ1-1|TRBV5-1
TGCGCCAGCAGCTTGGATTTCAGGGCGAACACTGAAGCTTTCTTT
CASSLDFRANTEAFF
>-|-|TRBJ1-5|TRBV15
TGCGCCACCAGCAGAGATCTCCAGAATTCCCCCAATCAGCCCCAGCATTTT
CATSRDLQNSPNQPQHF
>-|-|TRBJ2-2|TRBV7-8
TGTGCCAGCAGCTGGAGATGGGCCGGGGAGCTGTTTTTT
CASSWRWAGELFF
>-|TRBD1|TRBJ2-3|TRBV30
TGTGCCTGTTTGACAGGGTTCGCAGATACGCAGTATTTT
CACLTGFADTQYF
>-|-|TRBJ1-1|TRBV5-4
TGTGCCAGCAGCCCTCGACAGAGCCGGAACACTGAAGCTTTCTTT
CASSPRQSRNTEAFF
>once|-|TRBJ2-3|TRBV30
TGTGCCTGGGGCTCCGGAATGACAGATAATACGCAGTATTTT
CAWGSGMTDNTQYF
>-|-|TRBJ1-2|TRBV9
TGTGCCAGCAGCTTAAATCGGGATGGCTACACCTTC
CASSLNRDGYTF
>-|-|TRBJ1-1|TRBV9
TGTGCCAGCAGCTTAGCCGGGACAACTGAAGCTTTCTTT
CASSLAGTTEAFF
>few|-|TRBJ1-2|TRBV30
TGTGCCGGCGGGTACAACTATGGCTACACCTTC
CAGGYNYGYTF
>-|TRBD1|TRBJ1-2|TRBV10-3
TGTGCCAGCAGTACGCGGACAGGGATCGCGGTGGGCTACACCTTC
CASSTRTGIAVGYTF
>-|-|TRBJ2-7|TRBV18
TGTGCCAGCTCACATCCGGAGTTCTCCCCCGCCTCCGAGCAGTACTTC
CASSHPEFSPASEQYF
>once|TRBD2|TRBJ2-1|TRBV7-3
TGTGCCAGCAGCCCGGGGGGCTACAATGAGCAGTTCTTC
CASSPGGYNEQFF
>-|TRBD2|TRBJ2-7|TRBV5-1
TGCGCCAGCAGCTCTCGTAGCGGGAGGAGTTCCTACGAGCAGTACTTC
CASSSRSGRSSYEQYF
>-|TRBD1|TRBJ2-7|TRBV29-1
TGCAGCGTTGAAGATTGGGGAGACAGGGAGAGTTACGAGCAGTACTTC
CSVEDWGDRESYEQYF
>few|-|TRBJ1-1|TRBV9
TGTGCCAGCAGCGTAGGAACGGGGTCGAACACTGAAGCTTTCTTT
CASSVGTGSNTEAFF
>-|-|TRBJ2-7|TRBV30
TGTGCCTGGGACTCGAGGGGGGGCTACGAGCAGTACTTC
CAWDSRGGYEQYF
>-|TRBD1|TRBJ1-5|TRBV5-6
TGTGCCAGCACCGTGGGGGGCAGGGGGATTCCTAGCAATCAGCCCCAGCATTTT
CASTVGGRGIPSNQPQHF
>-|-|TRBJ2-7|TRBV6-5
TGTGCCAGCAGTTACTTCGCAGTAGCCCCCTACGAGCAGTACTTC
CASSYFAVAPYEQYF
>-|-|TRBJ1-1|TRBV5-6
TGTGCCAGCAGCCAATCGGGCACTGAAGCTTTCTTT
CASSQSGTEAFF
>-|TRBD1|TRBJ1-1|TRBV19
TGTGCCAGTAGTACGCTAGGACAGGGGGAGATGAACACTGAAGCTTTCTTT
CASSTLGQGEMNTEAFF
>-|-|TRBJ2-7|TRBV30
TGTGCCTGGGGCCGGACAGCCAAGTACGAGCAGTACTTC
CAWGRTAKYEQYF
>-|-|TRBJ2-7|TRBV27
TGTGCCAGCAGTTTATCCACCAGATGGGAGCAGTACTTC
CASSLSTRWEQYF